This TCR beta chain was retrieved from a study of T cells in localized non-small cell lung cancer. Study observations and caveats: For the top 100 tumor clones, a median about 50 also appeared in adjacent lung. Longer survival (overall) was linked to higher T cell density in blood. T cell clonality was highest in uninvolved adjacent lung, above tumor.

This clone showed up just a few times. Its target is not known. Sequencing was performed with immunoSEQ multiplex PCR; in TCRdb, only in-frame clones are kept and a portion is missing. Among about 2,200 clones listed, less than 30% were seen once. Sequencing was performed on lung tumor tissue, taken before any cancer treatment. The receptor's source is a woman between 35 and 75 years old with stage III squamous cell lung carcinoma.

Here the CDR3 DNA reads TGCAGCGTAGGGGAAGGCCATCAGCCCCAGCATTTT. Its translation: CSVGEGHQPQHF. This chain uses TRBV29-1 with TRBJ1-5; maybe TRBD1 (5 bases). The V gene's germline CDR1 is SQVTM and CDR2 ANQGSEA. This CDR3 has 12 residues. V gave up 6 bases and J gave up 5 bases, with 11 bases separating them.